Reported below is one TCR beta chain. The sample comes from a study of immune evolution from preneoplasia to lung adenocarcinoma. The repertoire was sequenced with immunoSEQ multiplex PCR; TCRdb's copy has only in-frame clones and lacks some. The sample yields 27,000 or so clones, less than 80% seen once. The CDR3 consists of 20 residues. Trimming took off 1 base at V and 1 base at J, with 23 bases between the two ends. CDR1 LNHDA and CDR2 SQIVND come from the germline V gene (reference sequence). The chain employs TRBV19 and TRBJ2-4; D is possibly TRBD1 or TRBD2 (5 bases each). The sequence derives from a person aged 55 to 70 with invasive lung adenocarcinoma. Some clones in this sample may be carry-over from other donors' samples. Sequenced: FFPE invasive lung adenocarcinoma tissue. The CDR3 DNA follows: TGTGCCAGTAGTATAGGAGGTGGGGGTTCCCTCTTGGGGGCCAAAAACATTCAGTACTTC. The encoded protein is CASSIGGGGSLLGAKNIQYF.